One and the same sample provided the 9 T cell receptor beta chains below, sequenced in a study of blood T cell repertoires in COVID-19. Produced via immunoSEQ multiplex PCR; TCRdb's table is partial and in-frame only. The sample carries some 52,000 clones, 80% to 90% recorded once. Sample: peripheral blood. The receptor set was obtained from a man aged 55 to 70 with active COVID-19.

This clone was counted between two and nine times. The chain recombines TRBV4-1 with TRBJ2-1; D call uncertain. Between the trimmed V and J ends, which lost 5 bases and 2 bases, there was a span of 13 bases. The length of the CDR3 is 15 residues. CDR1 and CDR2 (germline): MGHRA, YSYEKL. The CDR3 nucleotides read TGCGCCAGCAGCAACGACATACCCACCTACAATGAGCAGTTCTTC. It encodes CASSNDIPTYNEQFF.

J is TRBJ2-4 and V is TRBV11-2; a weak D match, TRBD2 (5 bases). Germline CDR1 is SGHAT and CDR2 is FQNNGV. The CDR3 runs to 15 residues. Trimming pared 2 bases from V and 5 bases from J, leaving 13 bases between. The CDR3 spells CASSLLPKRQNIQYF. In DNA, the CDR3 is TGTGCCAGCAGCTTACTTCCGAAGCGGCAAAACATTCAGTACTTC.

The chain joins TRBV11-2 to TRBJ1-6; D is undetermined. The CDR3 extends over 13 amino acids. With 5 bases removed from V and 10 bases from J, the gap between germline ends came to 12 bases. CDR1 SGHAT and CDR2 FQNNGV come from the germline V gene. CDR3 in DNA: TGTGCCAGCAGCCCTGACCGAGGCTCACCCCTCCACTTT. Translation: CASSPDRGSPLHF.

The rearrangement joins TRBV20-1 to TRBJ2-2; 11 positions agree with TRBD2. V was pared by 3 bases and J by 5 bases, with 5 bases of the junction left unmatched. The CDR3 runs 15 residues. Germline V gene lookup returns CDR1 DFQATT and CDR2 SNEGSKA (reference sequence). CDR3 DNA: TGCAGTGCTAGTCCGGGACTAGCGGTTACCGGGGAGCTGTTTTTT. Residues: CSASPGLAVTGELFF.

The chain combines TRBV19 with TRBJ2-1; no definite D call. This CDR3 is 15 amino acids long. Trimming removed 3 bases at V and 6 bases at J, with 15 bases between. Germline V lookup: CDR1 LNHDA, CDR2 SQIVND (reference sequence). CDR3 in DNA: TGTGCCAGTAGTATTCTTCAGGTGTTGGGCAATGAGCAGTTCTTC. It specifies CASSILQVLGNEQFF. Together with reference TRBV19 and TRBJ2-1, the CDR3 gives the full variable domain: DGGITQSPKYLFRKEGQNVTLSCEQNLNHDAMYWYRQDPGQGLRLIYYSQIVNDFQKGDIAEGYSVSREKKESFPLTVTSAQKNPTAFYLCASSILQVLGNEQFFGPGTRLTVL.

The chain is built from TRBV2 and TRBJ2-5; weak D call: TRBD1 (6 bases). Germline-derived CDR1 and CDR2 are SNHLY and FYNNEI. The CDR3 has 14 residues. The V end lost 4 bases, the J end lost 0 bases, and 9 bases lay between the germline ends. Written as DNA, the CDR3 is TGTGCCAGCAGTGCGACAGGTTACCAAGAGACCCAGTACTTC. It specifies CASSATGYQETQYF.

The rearrangement uses TRBV7-3 and TRBJ1-6, with D uncertain. This CDR3 comprises 13 residues. Trimming pared 4 bases from V and 10 bases from J, leaving 11 bases between. CDR1 is SGHTA, CDR2 FQGTGA, per germline. CDR3 sequence: CASSSLRPSPLHF. The DNA of the CDR3 is TGTGCCAGCAGCTCCCTGAGGCCCTCACCCCTCCACTTT.

In this sample, this clone turned up once. This sequence joins TRBV7-2 and TRBJ2-1, with 8 bases lining up with TRBD1. Germline V CDR1 and CDR2: SGHTA, FQGNSA. The CDR3 totals 15 residues. J lost 6 bases, V lost 1 base, and 5 bases had no gene match. The CDR3 nucleotides read TGTGCCAGCAGCTTAGTTCAGGGGGCGGGCAATGAGCAGTTCTTC. It codes for CASSLVQGAGNEQFF.

A single count supports this clone. The chain couples TRBV7-8 to TRBJ2-3; 13 bases match TRBD2. This CDR3 spans 16 amino acids. V trimming: 6 bases; J trimming: 5 bases; junction bases outside the gene matches: 8. Looked up from germline, CDR1 is SGHVS and CDR2 is FQNEAQ. The CDR3 region is CASSPPRTSGRDTQYF. CDR3 nucleotide sequence: TGTGCCAGCAGTCCCCCCCGGACTAGCGGGAGAGATACGCAGTATTTT.